This entry lists 18 T cell receptor beta chains sequenced from one sample in a study of blood T cell repertoires in COVID-19. Produced via immunoSEQ multiplex PCR; TCRdb's table is partial and in-frame only. The profile covers over 400,000 clones, with about 88% appearing a single time and approximately 8.3% taken by the ten largest. Sequenced sample: PBMCs or T cells enriched from blood (not recorded which). These receptors came from a woman aged 55-75 years who had recovered from COVID-19.

This clone was counted a single time. This chain links TRBV2 with TRBJ1-4; D unresolved. The CDR3 extends over 15 amino acids. CDR1 is SNHLY and CDR2 is FYNNEI in the germline V gene. Trimming removed 5 bases at V and 7 bases at J, with 17 bases between. In DNA form, the CDR3 reads TGTGCCAGCAGTTACCAGGATCGGACTTCTGAAAAACTGTTTTTT. As protein: CASSYQDRTSEKLFF.

The gene calls are TRBV19 and TRBJ2-7; D perhaps matches TRBD1 (7 bases). Germline loops: CDR1 LNHDA, CDR2 SQIVND (reference sequence). Trimming took 2 bases from V and 4 from J, leaving 12 bases between them. This CDR3 is built from 14 residues. The DNA of the CDR3 is TGTGCCAGTAGTATATCAGGGGGGCCTTACGAGCAGTACTTC. This encodes CASSISGGPYEQYF.

This clone is a singleton in its sample. V usage is TRBV4-1 and J usage is TRBJ2-5; TRBD2 matches 13 bases. Trimming took 0 bases from V and 1 from J; bases not matched to a gene: 5. The CDR3 consists of 18 residues. Germline V gene lookup returns CDR1 MGHRA and CDR2 YSYEKL. CDR3 coding DNA: TGCGCCAGCAGCCAAGAACTTCGACTAGCGGGGGGCCAAGAGACCCAGTACTTC. Translated: CASSQELRLAGGQETQYF.

This clone was found a few times. The chain recombines TRBV4-1 with TRBJ2-1; 10 bases map to TRBD2. CDR3 length: 16 amino acids. V gave up 1 base and J gave up 9 bases; unmatched junction bases: 9. From germline, CDR1 is MGHRA and CDR2 YSYEKL. The CDR3 DNA reads TGCGCCAGCAGCCAAGTGAGGAGCGGGGGGGCAGGTGAGCAGTTCTTC. Translating gives CASSQVRSGGAGEQFF.

This rearrangement joins TRBV7-8 to TRBJ1-5; 8 nucleotides align to TRBD1. The V gene's germline CDR1 is SGHVS and CDR2 FQNEAQ. CDR3 length equals 17 residues. V trimming: 1 base; J trimming: 5 bases; junction bases outside the gene matches: 10. As DNA, the CDR3 is TGTGCCAGCAGCTTAGGTTCAGGGGGCAGGTTGGATCAGCCCCAGCATTTT. This encodes CASSLGSGGRLDQPQHF.

V and J are TRBV4-2 and TRBJ1-3; possibly TRBD1 for D (5 bases). The CDR3 totals 17 residues. V was shortened by 0 bases and J by 0 bases, with 12 bases between the two germline ends. The germline gives CDR1 LGHNA, CDR2 YNFKEQ. The DNA of the CDR3 is TGTGCCAGCAGCCAAGATCAGGGCAGAAGCTCTGGAAACACCATATATTTT. This codes for CASSQDQGRSSGNTIYF.

This chain joins TRBV21-1 and TRBJ1-5. TRBV21-1 is given as a pseudogene. CDR3 length: 13 residues. DNA for the CDR3: TGTGCCAGCACCCCTCGTGTATCTCAGCCCCAGCATTTT. Protein sequence: CASTPRVSQPQHF.

The chain employs TRBV28 and TRBJ2-3; 7 positions match TRBD2. Per the germline V gene, CDR1 is MDHEN and CDR2 is SYDVKM. With V trimmed by 4 bases and J by 4 bases, 11 bases remained unmatched. This CDR3 has 16 amino acids. CDR3 in DNA: TGTGCCAGCAGTTCATACCGGACTAGTGCATCAGATACGCAGTATTTT. It codes for CASSSYRTSASDTQYF.

This chain joins TRBV4-1 and TRBJ1-2, with a tentative D call TRBD1 (5 bases). The CDR3 length is 13 residues. V gave up 3 bases and J gave up 3 bases, with 8 bases separating them. CDR1 and CDR2 from the germline V gene are MGHRA and YSYEKL. CDR3 residues: CASSQQTDYGYTF. The CDR3 nucleotides read TGCGCCAGCAGCCAGCAGACAGACTATGGCTACACCTTC.

The rearrangement joins TRBV6-5 to TRBJ1-5, with D hard to call. V shed 6 bases and J shed 5 bases, with 11 bases lying between them. The CDR3 is made up of 13 amino acids. The germline V gene encodes CDR1 MNHEY and CDR2 SVGAGI. The CDR3 coding sequence is TGTGCCAGCAGAAGAGAGGTCGATCAGCCCCAGCATTTT. It specifies CASRREVDQPQHF.

A single count supports this clone. V usage is TRBV2 and J usage is TRBJ1-6; 9 nucleotides match TRBD1. With V trimmed by 5 bases and J by 5 bases, 4 bases remained unmatched. This CDR3 is 15 amino acids long. Germline V CDR1 and CDR2: SNHLY, FYNNEI. CDR3 residues: CASSPGQGNNSPLHF. CDR3 DNA: TGTGCCAGCAGTCCGGGACAGGGTAATAATTCACCCCTCCACTTT.

The rearrangement uses TRBV18 and TRBJ1-2; D gene uncertain. Trimming took off 5 bases at V and 2 bases at J, with 9 bases between the two ends. This CDR3 is built from 13 residues. CDR1 and CDR2 from the germline V gene are KGHSH and LQKENI. The CDR3 loop is CASSIVLNYGYTF. The CDR3 DNA sequence: TGTGCCAGCTCAATCGTGCTAAACTATGGCTACACCTTC.

The V call is TRBV29-1, the J call TRBJ1-4; D ambiguous. Germline lookup yields CDR1 SQVTM and CDR2 ANQGSEA. V lost 2 bases, J lost 5 bases, and 9 bases lay in between. The CDR3 spans 13 residues. The CDR3 bases are TGCAGCGTTGAAAGCCTTCAAAATGAAAAACTGTTTTTT. Protein product: CSVESLQNEKLFF.

This sequence joins TRBV2 and TRBJ2-2; D is unresolved. The CDR3 is 16 amino acids. V was shortened by 3 bases and J by 1 base, with 12 bases between the two germline ends. Looked up from germline, CDR1 is SNHLY and CDR2 is FYNNEI. The CDR3 loop is CASSESPAENTGELFF. CDR3 nucleotides: TGTGCCAGCAGTGAGTCCCCCGCAGAGAACACCGGGGAGCTGTTTTTT.

This clone was seen once. Other DNA sequences in this specimen translate into the identical CDR3. The chain is built from TRBV3-1 (or the pseudogene TRBV3-2) and TRBJ1-1, with a tentative D call TRBD1 (5 bases). The CDR3 is 14 amino acids. Germline loops: CDR1 LGHDT, CDR2 YNNKEL (reference sequence). V was trimmed by 1 base and J by 4 bases, leaving 10 bases between them. CDR3 amino acids: CASSQAGVGTEAFF. CDR3 in DNA: TGTGCCAGCAGCCAAGCGGGGGTGGGCACTGAAGCTTTCTTT.

The CDR3, as DNA: TGTGCCAGCAGCGTAAATAGCCAGGGCCATGAAAAACTGTTTTTT. This encodes CASSVNSQGHEKLFF. This chain connects TRBV9 to TRBJ1-4; tentatively, D is TRBD1 (5 bases). This CDR3 is built from 15 residues. Trimming cost V 1 base and J 6 bases, with 13 bases left between them. Germline assignment: CDR1 SGDLS and CDR2 YYNGEE.

The rearrangement links TRBV20-1 to TRBJ1-2; D unclear. This CDR3 is built from 11 residues. V was clipped by 4 bases and J by 8 bases, with 11 bases between them. Germline V CDR1 and CDR2: DFQATT, SNEGSKA (reference sequence). Written as DNA, the CDR3 is TGCAGTGCTACCCACACAATCGGCTACACCTTC. This gives the protein CSATHTIGYTF.

V gene TRBV28 combines with J gene TRBJ1-2; the match to TRBD1 covers 9 bases. CDR3 length equals 13 residues. The junction had 7 bases not matched to a gene; V was cut back by 6 bases and J by 8 bases. Germline V gene data show CDR1 as MDHEN and CDR2 as SYDVKM. The CDR3 DNA follows: TGTGCCAGCAGCCCGAGACAGGGGGGAGGCTACACCTTC. Protein product: CASSPRQGGGYTF.